This T cell receptor (beta chain) came from a study of blood T cell repertoires in COVID-19. Original data processing: It was from reference gene primer amplification that nucleated cell counts were estimated. The method was immunoSEQ multiplex PCR; TCRdb's version includes in-frame clones alone and lacks a portion of them. V and J calls plus clone size are reproduced from that table; the DNA served to infer D and trimming. The sample has fewer than 300,000 clones; over 75% are singletons. The sequenced sample was peripheral blood. This TCR was sampled from a man in his late teens or twenties with active or convalescent COVID-19.

CDR3 region: CASSQDRATVHF. The CDR3 coding sequence is TGCGCCAGCAGCCAAGACCGCGCCACGGTCCACTTT. V gene TRBV4-1 combines with J gene TRBJ1-6; D gene uncertain. Per germline, CDR1 MGHRA and CDR2 YSYEKL. CDR3 size: 12 residues. Trimming pared 0 bases from V and 17 bases from J, leaving 11 bases between.